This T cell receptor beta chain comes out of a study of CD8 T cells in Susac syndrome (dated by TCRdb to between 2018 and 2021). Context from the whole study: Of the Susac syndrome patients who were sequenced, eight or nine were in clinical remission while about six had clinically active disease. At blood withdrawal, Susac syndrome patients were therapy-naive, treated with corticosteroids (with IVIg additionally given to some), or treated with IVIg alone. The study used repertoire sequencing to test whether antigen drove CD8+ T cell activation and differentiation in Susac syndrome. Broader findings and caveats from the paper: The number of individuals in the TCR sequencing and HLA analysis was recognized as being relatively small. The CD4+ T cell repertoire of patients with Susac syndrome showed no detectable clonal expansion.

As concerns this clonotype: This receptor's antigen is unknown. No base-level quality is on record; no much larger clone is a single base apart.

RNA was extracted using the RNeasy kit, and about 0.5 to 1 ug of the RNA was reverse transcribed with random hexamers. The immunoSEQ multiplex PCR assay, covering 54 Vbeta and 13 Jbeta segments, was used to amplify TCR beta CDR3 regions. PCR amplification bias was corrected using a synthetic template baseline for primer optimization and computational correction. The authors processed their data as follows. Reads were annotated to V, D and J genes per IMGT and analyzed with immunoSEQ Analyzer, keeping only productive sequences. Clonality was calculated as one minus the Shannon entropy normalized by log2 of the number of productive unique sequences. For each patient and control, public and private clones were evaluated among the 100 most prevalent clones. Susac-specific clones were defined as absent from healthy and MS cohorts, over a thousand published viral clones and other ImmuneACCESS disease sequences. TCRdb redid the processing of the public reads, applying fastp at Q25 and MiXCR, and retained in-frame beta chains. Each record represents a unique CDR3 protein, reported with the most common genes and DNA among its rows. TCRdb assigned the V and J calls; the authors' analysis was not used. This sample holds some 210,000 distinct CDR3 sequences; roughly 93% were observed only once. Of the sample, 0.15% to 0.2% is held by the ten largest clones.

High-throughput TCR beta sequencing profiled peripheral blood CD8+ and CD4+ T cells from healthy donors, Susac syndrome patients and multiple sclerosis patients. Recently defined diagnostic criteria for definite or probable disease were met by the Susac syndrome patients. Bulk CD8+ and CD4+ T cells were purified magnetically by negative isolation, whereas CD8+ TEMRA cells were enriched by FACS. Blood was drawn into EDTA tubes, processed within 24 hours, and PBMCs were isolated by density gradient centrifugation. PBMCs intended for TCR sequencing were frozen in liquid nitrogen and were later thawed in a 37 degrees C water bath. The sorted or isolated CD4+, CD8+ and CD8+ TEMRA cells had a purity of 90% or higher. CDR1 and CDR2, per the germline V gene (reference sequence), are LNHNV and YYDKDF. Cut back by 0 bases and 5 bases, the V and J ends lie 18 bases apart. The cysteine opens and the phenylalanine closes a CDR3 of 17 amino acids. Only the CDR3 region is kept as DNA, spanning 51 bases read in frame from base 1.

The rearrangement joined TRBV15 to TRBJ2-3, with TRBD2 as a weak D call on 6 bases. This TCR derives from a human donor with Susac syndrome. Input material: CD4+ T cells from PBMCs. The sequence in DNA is TGTGCCACCAGCAGAGAAGGGTTCGGGAGCGTGAGAGATACGCAGTATTTT. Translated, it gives CATSREGFGSVRDTQYF.